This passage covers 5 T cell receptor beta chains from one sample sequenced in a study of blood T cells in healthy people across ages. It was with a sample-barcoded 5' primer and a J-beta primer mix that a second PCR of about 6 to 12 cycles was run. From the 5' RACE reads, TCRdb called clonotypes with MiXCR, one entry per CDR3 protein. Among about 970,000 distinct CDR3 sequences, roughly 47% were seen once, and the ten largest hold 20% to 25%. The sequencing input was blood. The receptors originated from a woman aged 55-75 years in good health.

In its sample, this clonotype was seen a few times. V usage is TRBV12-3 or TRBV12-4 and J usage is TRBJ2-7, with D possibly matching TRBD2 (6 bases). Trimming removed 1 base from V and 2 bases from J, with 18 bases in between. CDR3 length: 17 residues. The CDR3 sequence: CASSLGTNHRVPYEQYF. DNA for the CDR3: TGTGCCAGCAGTTTAGGGACTAACCACCGGGTACCCTACGAGCAGTACTTC.

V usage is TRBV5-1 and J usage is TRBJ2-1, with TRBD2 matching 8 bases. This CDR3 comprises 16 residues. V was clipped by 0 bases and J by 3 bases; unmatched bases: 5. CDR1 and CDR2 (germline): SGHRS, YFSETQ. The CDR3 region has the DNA TGCGCCAGCAGCTTGGAGCGGGAGTATCGCTACAATGAGCAGTTCTTC. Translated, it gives CASSLEREYRYNEQFF.

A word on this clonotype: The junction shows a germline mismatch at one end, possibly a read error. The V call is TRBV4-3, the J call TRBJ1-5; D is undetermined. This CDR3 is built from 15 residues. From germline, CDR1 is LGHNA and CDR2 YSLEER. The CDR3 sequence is CANSQVGGSNQPQHF. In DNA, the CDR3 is TGCGCCAACAGCCAAGTTGGAGGTAGCAATCAGCCCCAGCATTTT.

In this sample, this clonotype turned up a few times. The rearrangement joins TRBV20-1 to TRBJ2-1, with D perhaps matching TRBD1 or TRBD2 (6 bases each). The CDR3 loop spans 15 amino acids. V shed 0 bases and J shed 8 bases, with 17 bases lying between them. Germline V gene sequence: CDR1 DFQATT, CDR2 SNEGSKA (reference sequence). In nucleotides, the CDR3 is TGCAGTGCTAGAGATCAGGGGACTGGCATGGATGAGCAGTTCTTC. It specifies CSARDQGTGMDEQFF.

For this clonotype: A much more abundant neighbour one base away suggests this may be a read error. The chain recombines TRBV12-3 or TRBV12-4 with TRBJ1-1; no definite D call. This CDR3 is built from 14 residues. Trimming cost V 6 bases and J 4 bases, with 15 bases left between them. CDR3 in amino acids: CASRERYDGTEAFF. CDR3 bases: TGTGCCAGCAGGGAAAGGTACGATGGCACTGAAGCTTTCTTT.